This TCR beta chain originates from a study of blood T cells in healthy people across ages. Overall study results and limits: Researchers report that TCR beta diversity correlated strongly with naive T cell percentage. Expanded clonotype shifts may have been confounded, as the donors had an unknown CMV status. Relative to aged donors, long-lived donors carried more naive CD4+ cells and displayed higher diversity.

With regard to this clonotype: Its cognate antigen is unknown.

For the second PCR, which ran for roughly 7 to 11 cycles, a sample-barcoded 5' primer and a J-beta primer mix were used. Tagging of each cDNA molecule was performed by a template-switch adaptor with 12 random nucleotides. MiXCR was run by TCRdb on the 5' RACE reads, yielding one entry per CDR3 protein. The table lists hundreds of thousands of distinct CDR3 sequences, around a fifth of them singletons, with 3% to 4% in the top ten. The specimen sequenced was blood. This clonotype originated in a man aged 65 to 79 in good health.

The CDR3 here is CASSLGSGRSGETQYF. In DNA, the CDR3 is TGCGCCAGCAGCTTGGGAAGCGGGAGATCTGGAGAGACCCAGTACTTC. The V call is TRBV5-1, the J call TRBJ2-5, with TRBD2 matching 8 bases. Germline trimming cut 0 bases from V and 4 bases from J; bases unmatched to any gene: 8. The CDR3 covers 16 residues. CDR1 and CDR2 from the germline V gene are SGHRS and YFSETQ.